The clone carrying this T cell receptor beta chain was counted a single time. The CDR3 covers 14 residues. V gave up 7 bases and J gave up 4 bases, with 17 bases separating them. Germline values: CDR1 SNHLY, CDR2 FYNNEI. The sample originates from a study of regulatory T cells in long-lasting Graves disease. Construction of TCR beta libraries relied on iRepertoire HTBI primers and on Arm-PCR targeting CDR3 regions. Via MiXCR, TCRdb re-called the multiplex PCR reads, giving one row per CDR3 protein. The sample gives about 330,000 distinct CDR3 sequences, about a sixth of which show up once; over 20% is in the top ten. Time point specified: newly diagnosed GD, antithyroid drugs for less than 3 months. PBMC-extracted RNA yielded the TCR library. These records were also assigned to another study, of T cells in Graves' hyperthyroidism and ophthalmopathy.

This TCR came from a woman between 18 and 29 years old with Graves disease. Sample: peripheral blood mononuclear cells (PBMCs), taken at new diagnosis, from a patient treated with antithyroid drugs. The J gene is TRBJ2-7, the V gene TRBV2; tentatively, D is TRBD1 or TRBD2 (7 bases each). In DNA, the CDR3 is TGTGCCAGCATGGAGGGGGCGGGGGCATACGAGCAGTACTTC. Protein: CASMEGAGAYEQYF.